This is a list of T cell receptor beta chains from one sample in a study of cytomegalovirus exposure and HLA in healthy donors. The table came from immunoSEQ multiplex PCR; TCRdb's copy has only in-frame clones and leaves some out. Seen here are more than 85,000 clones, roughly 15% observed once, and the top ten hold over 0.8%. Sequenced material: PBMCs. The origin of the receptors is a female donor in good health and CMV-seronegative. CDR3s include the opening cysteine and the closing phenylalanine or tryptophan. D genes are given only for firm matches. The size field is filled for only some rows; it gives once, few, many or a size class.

CDR3nt: TGCGCCAGCAGCCTCTGGAACAGCGGGAACACTGAAGCTTTCTTT
CDR3aa: CASSLWNSGNTEAFF
d_gene: .
abundance: few
len: 15
v_gene: TRBV4-1
j_gene: TRBJ1-1

CDR3nt: TGTGCCAGCAGCCACCCTGACAAAAACTATGGCTACACCTTC
CDR3aa: CASSHPDKNYGYTF
d_gene: .
abundance: few
len: 14
v_gene: TRBV5-4
j_gene: TRBJ1-2

CDR3nt: TGCGCCAGCAGCCCGCGGGACAGGGACTATGGCTACACCTTC
CDR3aa: CASSPRDRDYGYTF
d_gene: TRBD1
abundance: .
len: 14
v_gene: TRBV5-1
j_gene: TRBJ1-2

CDR3nt: TGCGCCAGCAGCCGTCCCGGTGGAGTCGACATTCAGTACTTC
CDR3aa: CASSRPGGVDIQYF
d_gene: .
abundance: .
len: 14
v_gene: TRBV5-1
j_gene: TRBJ2-4

CDR3nt: TGTGCCAGCAGCCAGACTAGCGGATCCTACAATGAGCAGTTCTTC
CDR3aa: CASSQTSGSYNEQFF
d_gene: TRBD2
abundance: .
len: 15
v_gene: TRBV5-4
j_gene: TRBJ2-1

CDR3nt: TGTGCCAGCAGACCTCGGACAGGGAGCGTGGATGAGCAGTTCTTC
CDR3aa: CASRPRTGSVDEQFF
d_gene: TRBD1
abundance: few
len: 15
v_gene: TRBV28
j_gene: TRBJ2-1

CDR3nt: TGCGCCAGCAGCCAAGGTGTGCCCGGGACAGAAAATCAGCCCCAGCATTTT
CDR3aa: CASSQGVPGTENQPQHF
d_gene: TRBD1
abundance: .
len: 17
v_gene: TRBV4-1
j_gene: TRBJ1-5

CDR3nt: TGTGCCAGTATTGGCGGGAGTTCAGAGACCCAGTACTTC
CDR3aa: CASIGGSSETQYF
d_gene: TRBD2
abundance: few
len: 13
v_gene: TRBV19
j_gene: TRBJ2-5

CDR3nt: TGTGCCAGCAGTGAAGATGCGGGAATGCGGACCGAGCAGTACTTC
CDR3aa: CASSEDAGMRTEQYF
d_gene: .
abundance: .
len: 15
v_gene: TRBV2
j_gene: TRBJ2-7

CDR3nt: TGTGCCAGCAGCTTAACAGGGACGAACAATCAGCCCCAGCATTTT
CDR3aa: CASSLTGTNNQPQHF
d_gene: .
abundance: .
len: 15
v_gene: TRBV7-9
j_gene: TRBJ1-5

CDR3nt: TGTGCCAGCAGCGCCGGACTAGCGGGGAACCCGAACACCGGGGAGCTGTTTTTT
CDR3aa: CASSAGLAGNPNTGELFF
d_gene: TRBD2
abundance: few
len: 18
v_gene: TRBV5-4
j_gene: TRBJ2-2

CDR3nt: TGTGCCAGCAGCCCGACAGCTTCCTATGGCTACACCTTC
CDR3aa: CASSPTASYGYTF
d_gene: .
abundance: .
len: 13
v_gene: TRBV7-2
j_gene: TRBJ1-2

CDR3nt: TGTGCCAGCAGTTTCCCAGCGGGAGGTTACGAGCAGTACTTC
CDR3aa: CASSFPAGGYEQYF
d_gene: TRBD2
abundance: .
len: 14
v_gene: TRBV6-6
j_gene: TRBJ2-7

CDR3nt: TGTGCCAGCAGTTTGGCCCTGGGGGGGCAGCCCCAGCATTTT
CDR3aa: CASSLALGGQPQHF
d_gene: .
abundance: few
len: 14
v_gene: TRBV28
j_gene: TRBJ1-5

CDR3nt: TGTGCCAGCAGCCTTTCCGGGACAGGGGATCCTCTGACAGAGGGCTACACCTTC
CDR3aa: CASSLSGTGDPLTEGYTF
d_gene: TRBD1
abundance: .
len: 18
v_gene: TRBV11-2
j_gene: TRBJ1-2

CDR3nt: TGTGCCAGCAGTTCAATCCGGGACAGGGGCAATTACGAGCAGTACTTC
CDR3aa: CASSSIRDRGNYEQYF
d_gene: TRBD1
abundance: few
len: 16
v_gene: TRBV28
j_gene: TRBJ2-7

CDR3nt: TGTGCCAGCAGCCCCCCCAGCGGGAGTTCCTACGAGCAGTACTTC
CDR3aa: CASSPPSGSSYEQYF
d_gene: TRBD2
abundance: few
len: 15
v_gene: TRBV7-9
j_gene: TRBJ2-7

CDR3nt: TGTGCCAGTAGAAATAGCGGGAGGCTTCACAATGAGCAGTTCTTC
CDR3aa: CASRNSGRLHNEQFF
d_gene: TRBD2
abundance: few
len: 15
v_gene: TRBV19
j_gene: TRBJ2-1

CDR3nt: TGTGCCAGCAGCGCTCAGGGGTCAGGCTTCTATGGCTACACCTTC
CDR3aa: CASSAQGSGFYGYTF
d_gene: .
abundance: .
len: 15
v_gene: TRBV9
j_gene: TRBJ1-2

CDR3nt: TGTGCCATCAGTGTCCCGGGCACAGATACGCAGTATTTT
CDR3aa: CAISVPGTDTQYF
d_gene: .
abundance: .
len: 13
v_gene: TRBV10-3
j_gene: TRBJ2-3

CDR3nt: TGTGCCAGCAGTTTGGGACAGGTAGATGTCTTC
CDR3aa: CASSLGQVDVF
d_gene: TRBD1
abundance: .
len: 11
v_gene: TRBV6-6
j_gene: TRBJ2-1

CDR3nt: TGCGCCAGCAGCAAGACAGGGGGCAATGAGCAGTTCTTC
CDR3aa: CASSKTGGNEQFF
d_gene: TRBD1
abundance: few
len: 13
v_gene: TRBV5-1
j_gene: TRBJ2-1

CDR3nt: TGTGCCAGCAGGGGGCAGTCTAATGAAAAACTGTTTTTT
CDR3aa: CASRGQSNEKLFF
d_gene: .
abundance: .
len: 13
v_gene: TRBV21-1
j_gene: TRBJ1-4

CDR3nt: TGTGCCAGACCTAACCGAGGCAGGGGAGAAAGGGACGGGGAGCTGTTTTTT
CDR3aa: CARPNRGRGERDGELFF
d_gene: .
abundance: few
len: 17
v_gene: TRBV5-3
j_gene: TRBJ2-2

CDR3nt: TGTGCCAGCTCCCTTGGCACTAGCGGCGGCTCCACAGATCTGCAGTATTTT
CDR3aa: CASSLGTSGGSTDLQYF
d_gene: TRBD2
abundance: .
len: 17
v_gene: TRBV27
j_gene: TRBJ2-3

CDR3nt: TGTGCCAGCAGTTACTCCAGGGGTGCTGGCTACACCTTC
CDR3aa: CASSYSRGAGYTF
d_gene: .
abundance: .
len: 13
v_gene: TRBV6-5
j_gene: TRBJ1-2

CDR3nt: TGTGCCAGTAGTATCCCCGGTTACGCCGAGCAGTACTTC
CDR3aa: CASSIPGYAEQYF
d_gene: .
abundance: once
len: 13
v_gene: TRBV19
j_gene: TRBJ2-7

CDR3nt: TGTGCCAGCAGCGTAGAGGCAGGCAACACTGAAGCTTTCTTT
CDR3aa: CASSVEAGNTEAFF
d_gene: .
abundance: few
len: 14
v_gene: TRBV9
j_gene: TRBJ1-1

CDR3nt: TGCGCCGGATCCACCAGGGATTACAATGAGCAGTTCTTC
CDR3aa: CAGSTRDYNEQFF
d_gene: .
abundance: .
len: 13
v_gene: TRBV23-1
j_gene: TRBJ2-1

CDR3nt: TGTGCCAGCAGCTTAGCACCAGGGTCGCAGCCCCAGCATTTT
CDR3aa: CASSLAPGSQPQHF
d_gene: .
abundance: few
len: 14
v_gene: TRBV7-2
j_gene: TRBJ1-5

CDR3nt: TGTGCCAGCAGCTTACGGCTAGCGGAGATCACAGATACGCAGTATTTT
CDR3aa: CASSLRLAEITDTQYF
d_gene: TRBD2
abundance: .
len: 16
v_gene: TRBV11-2
j_gene: TRBJ2-3

CDR3nt: TGTGCCAGTAGGCCCGGACTAGCCTCGGATACGCAGTATTTT
CDR3aa: CASRPGLASDTQYF
d_gene: TRBD2
abundance: few
len: 14
v_gene: TRBV19
j_gene: TRBJ2-3

CDR3nt: TGTGCCTGGAGTGTTGGACGGGCGGGCTTAGGGGAGCTGTTTTTT
CDR3aa: CAWSVGRAGLGELFF
d_gene: .
abundance: .
len: 15
v_gene: TRBV30
j_gene: TRBJ2-2

CDR3nt: TGTGCCTGGCGACCAGCGGGAGGCCTTTTGGGGGATGAGCAGTTCTTC
CDR3aa: CAWRPAGGLLGDEQFF
d_gene: TRBD2
abundance: few
len: 16
v_gene: TRBV30
j_gene: TRBJ2-1

CDR3nt: TGTGCCACCAGCACAGGACTAGCCGTCGAATCCTACGAGCAGTACTTC
CDR3aa: CATSTGLAVESYEQYF
d_gene: TRBD2
abundance: few
len: 16
v_gene: TRBV15
j_gene: TRBJ2-7

CDR3nt: TGCGCCAGCAGTGGAGGGGGCTCCGGGGAGCTGTTTTTT
CDR3aa: CASSGGGSGELFF
d_gene: TRBD1
abundance: once
len: 13
v_gene: TRBV10-1
j_gene: TRBJ2-2

CDR3nt: TGTGCCAGCAGCCAAGTCAGACTTAATGGGTACAATGAGCAGTTCTTC
CDR3aa: CASSQVRLNGYNEQFF
d_gene: .
abundance: few
len: 16
v_gene: TRBV4-2
j_gene: TRBJ2-1

CDR3nt: TGCGCCAGCAGGCAGACCGGGACAGGTAACACCGGGGAGCTGTTTTTT
CDR3aa: CASRQTGTGNTGELFF
d_gene: TRBD1
abundance: .
len: 16
v_gene: TRBV5-1
j_gene: TRBJ2-2

CDR3nt: TGTGCCAGCACTATGGAGACAGCGGGTCAGCCCCAGCATTTT
CDR3aa: CASTMETAGQPQHF
d_gene: .
abundance: .
len: 14
v_gene: TRBV2
j_gene: TRBJ1-5

CDR3nt: TGCAGCGTACAAACAGGGGCCGGCTCTGGAAACACCATATATTTT
CDR3aa: CSVQTGAGSGNTIYF
d_gene: TRBD1
abundance: few
len: 15
v_gene: TRBV29-1
j_gene: TRBJ1-3

CDR3nt: TGTGCCAGCAGCCAGAGGAACTATGGCTACACCTTC
CDR3aa: CASSQRNYGYTF
d_gene: .
abundance: .
len: 12
v_gene: TRBV7-2
j_gene: TRBJ1-2

CDR3nt: TGTGCCAGCCCTGGGGGGGCGGTAAATGAGCAGTTCTTC
CDR3aa: CASPGGAVNEQFF
d_gene: .
abundance: .
len: 13
v_gene: TRBV13
j_gene: TRBJ2-1

CDR3nt: TGCGCCAGCAGCCACGGGACTAGCGGGAGGCGAGGGGTAGGGAATGAGCAGTTCTTC
CDR3aa: CASSHGTSGRRGVGNEQFF
d_gene: TRBD2
abundance: .
len: 19
v_gene: TRBV4-1
j_gene: TRBJ2-1

CDR3nt: TGTGCCAGTAGTTCCGGTCTCTACGAGCAGTACTTC
CDR3aa: CASSSGLYEQYF
d_gene: .
abundance: .
len: 12
v_gene: TRBV19
j_gene: TRBJ2-7

CDR3nt: TGTGCCAGCAGCTTGCGGGCCCTGGTGTACGAGCAGTACTTC
CDR3aa: CASSLRALVYEQYF
d_gene: .
abundance: .
len: 14
v_gene: TRBV13
j_gene: TRBJ2-7

CDR3nt: TGTGCCAGTAGGCCAGGGACAGGGCTCTCCTACGAGCAGTACTTC
CDR3aa: CASRPGTGLSYEQYF
d_gene: TRBD1
abundance: few
len: 15
v_gene: TRBV19
j_gene: TRBJ2-7

CDR3nt: TGTGCCAGCAGAACTGGTGCGGGAAGCACAGATACGCAGTATTTT
CDR3aa: CASRTGAGSTDTQYF
d_gene: .
abundance: few
len: 15
v_gene: TRBV25-1
j_gene: TRBJ2-3

CDR3nt: TGTGCCAGTAGTATCAGGGTGGGGAACACTGAAGCTTTCTTT
CDR3aa: CASSIRVGNTEAFF
d_gene: .
abundance: .
len: 14
v_gene: TRBV19
j_gene: TRBJ1-1

CDR3nt: TGCGCCAGCAGCCCCTTTAGCGGGACTCTGAATGAGCAGTTCTTC
CDR3aa: CASSPFSGTLNEQFF
d_gene: TRBD2
abundance: .
len: 15
v_gene: TRBV4-1
j_gene: TRBJ2-1

CDR3nt: TGTGCCAGTAGTAACCCCCCAGGGGTCTCGTCCGGGGAGCTGTTTTTT
CDR3aa: CASSNPPGVSSGELFF
d_gene: .
abundance: few
len: 16
v_gene: TRBV19
j_gene: TRBJ2-2

CDR3nt: TGTGCCAGCAGTGTCGTGTCAGAGACCCAGTACTTC
CDR3aa: CASSVVSETQYF
d_gene: .
abundance: few
len: 12
v_gene: TRBV28
j_gene: TRBJ2-5

CDR3nt: TGTGCCAGCAGTTCTTCACTAGCGGGAGGCCGTTACGAGCAGTACTTC
CDR3aa: CASSSSLAGGRYEQYF
d_gene: TRBD2
abundance: .
len: 16
v_gene: TRBV28
j_gene: TRBJ2-7

CDR3nt: TGTGCCATCAGTGAGCCGGGACAGGGGGAAACTGAAGCTTTCTTT
CDR3aa: CAISEPGQGETEAFF
d_gene: TRBD1
abundance: few
len: 15
v_gene: TRBV10-3
j_gene: TRBJ1-1